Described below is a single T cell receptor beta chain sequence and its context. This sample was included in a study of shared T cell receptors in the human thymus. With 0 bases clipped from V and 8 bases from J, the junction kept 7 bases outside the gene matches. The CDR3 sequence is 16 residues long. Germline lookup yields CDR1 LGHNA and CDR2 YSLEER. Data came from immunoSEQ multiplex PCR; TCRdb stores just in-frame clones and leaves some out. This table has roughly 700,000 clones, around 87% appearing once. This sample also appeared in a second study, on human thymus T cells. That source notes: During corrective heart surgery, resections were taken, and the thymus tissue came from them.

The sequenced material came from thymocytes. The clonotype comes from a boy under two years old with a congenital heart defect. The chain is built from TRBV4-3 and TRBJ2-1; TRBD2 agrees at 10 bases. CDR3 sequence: CASSQESSGRVDEQFF. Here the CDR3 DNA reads TGCGCCAGCAGCCAAGAGTCTAGCGGGAGAGTGGATGAGCAGTTCTTC.